This is a list of T cell receptor beta chains from one sample in a study of cytomegalovirus exposure and HLA in healthy donors. The method was immunoSEQ multiplex PCR; TCRdb's version includes in-frame clones alone and lacks a portion of them. The ten top clones account for about 15%, within a sample of 68,000 or so clones. The sequenced sample was PBMCs. Receptors were obtained from a boy younger than 18 in good health and CMV-seronegative. CDR3s include the opening cysteine and the closing phenylalanine or tryptophan. The order of the fields is V gene, CDR3 length, J gene, D gene, CDR3 DNA, CDR3 protein. The D gene is left open where the match is weak.

TRBV19	15	TRBJ2-7	TRBD1	TGTGCCAGTAGTAAACCGGGACAGCAGGCCTACGAGCAGTACTTC	CASSKPGQQAYEQYF
TRBV7-2	14	TRBJ1-2	NA	TGTGCCAGCAGCTTAGTTAGCAGGGTATTAGGCTACACCTTC	CASSLVSRVLGYTF
TRBV6-5	15	TRBJ1-1	NA	TGTGCCAGCAGTTACTCAGCGGTACCGAACACTGAAGCTTTCTTT	CASSYSAVPNTEAFF
TRBV29-1	14	TRBJ2-3	TRBD2	TGCAGCGTTAGTGTAGCGGGAGACACAGATACGCAGTATTTT	CSVSVAGDTDTQYF
TRBV9	19	TRBJ2-5	NA	TGTGCCAGCAGCGTATGGTCTTCCAGGGCCGCGCGGTACCAAGAGACCCAGTACTTC	CASSVWSSRAARYQETQYF
TRBV30	15	TRBJ2-1	TRBD2	TGTGCCTGGAGTGGGACTAGCGGGAGGGTACATGAGCAGTTCTTC	CAWSGTSGRVHEQFF
TRBV9	13	TRBJ1-1	NA	TGTGCCAGCAGCGCGCAGGGTCTCACTGAAGCTTTCTTT	CASSAQGLTEAFF
TRBV28	14	TRBJ1-5	NA	TGTGCCAGCAGAGGTATGGACAGCTTTCAGCCCCAGCATTTT	CASRGMDSFQPQHF
TRBV19	16	TRBJ2-1	TRBD2	TGTGCCAGTACGGCCCCTAGCGGTGACTCCTACAATGAGCAGTTCTTC	CASTAPSGDSYNEQFF
TRBV2	16	TRBJ2-1	NA	TGTGCCAGCAGTCAGGAAGGTAATGGCTCCTACAATGAGCAGTTCTTC	CASSQEGNGSYNEQFF
TRBV10-3	14	TRBJ1-2	TRBD1	TGTGCCATCAGACCGGGACAGGAGGGCAAAGGCTACACCTTC	CAIRPGQEGKGYTF
TRBV29-1	13	TRBJ2-7	TRBD2	TGCAGCGTTGATAACGGGGGGTCCTACGAGCAGTACTTC	CSVDNGGSYEQYF
TRBV2	15	TRBJ1-3	TRBD1	TGTGCCAGCTGGACAGGAGCTTACACTGGAAACACCATATATTTT	CASWTGAYTGNTIYF
TRBV27	13	TRBJ1-5	NA	TGTGCCAGCAGTTTGGACAGTGATCAGCCCCAGCATTTT	CASSLDSDQPQHF
TRBV5-1	15	TRBJ2-4	TRBD1	TGCGCCAGCAGCTTCACCGGGACAGTCCAGAACATTCAGTACTTC	CASSFTGTVQNIQYF
TRBV5-1	16	TRBJ1-6	NA	TGCGCCAGCAGCCAAGACTTACAGGGACCTAATTCACCCCTCCACTTT	CASSQDLQGPNSPLHF
TRBV27	13	TRBJ2-5	NA	TGTGCCAGCAGTCAGGGATTTCAAGAGACCCAGTACTTC	CASSQGFQETQYF
TRBV4-1	15	TRBJ1-1	NA	TGCGCCAGCAGCCAAGTGCAGGGAGGGAACACTGAAGCTTTCTTT	CASSQVQGGNTEAFF
TRBV7-3	15	TRBJ2-2	NA	TGTGCCAGCAGCTCCTCTCCCGGGAACACCGGGGAGCTGTTTTTT	CASSSSPGNTGELFF
TRBV7-3	14	TRBJ1-2	TRBD1	TGTGCCAGCAGCTTAGCTCAGGGGGCGCGTGGCTACACCTTC	CASSLAQGARGYTF